These T cell receptor beta chains were read from a single sample in a study of cytomegalovirus exposure and HLA in healthy donors. Repertoires were generated with immunoSEQ multiplex PCR, while TCRdb's copy carries only in-frame clones and drops some. The repertoire includes 120,000 or so clones, over 75% of them detected once, and over 2% sits in the top ten. The sequenced material came from PBMCs. The receptors stem from a young man in good health and CMV-seronegative. The CDR3 runs from the conserved cysteine through the conserved F or W. The order of the fields is J gene, D gene, V gene, clone size, CDR3 DNA, CDR3 protein. D genes are given only for firm matches. Expanded clones are given a class, and other clones once, few, many or no size at all.

TRBJ2-3,TRBD1,TRBV9,-,TGTGCCAGCAGCGACCGGACAGGGCCCGCGAATACGCAGTATTTT,CASSDRTGPANTQYF
TRBJ1-6,TRBD1,TRBV28,once,TGTGCCAGCGGGGGACTTAGGGGGCAAAAGGGGTCACCCCTCCACTTT,CASGGLRGQKGSPLHF
TRBJ2-3,TRBD1,TRBV14,few,TGTGCCAGCAGCCAAGGTGGGGACAGCTACACAGATACGCAGTATTTT,CASSQGGDSYTDTQYF
TRBJ2-5,-,TRBV7-8,-,TGTGCCAGCAGCCCCAGGGGGGTAGCGGTAATCCAAGAGACCCAGTACTTC,CASSPRGVAVIQETQYF
TRBJ2-7,TRBD1,TRBV5-1,-,TGCGCCAGCAGCCCTAGAACCGGGACAGGGCAAGTCTACGAGCAGTACTTC,CASSPRTGTGQVYEQYF
TRBJ1-5,-,TRBV4-1,-,TGCGCCAGCAGCCAAGAAGAGGGGGACACACGCAATCAGCCCCAGCATTTT,CASSQEEGDTRNQPQHF
TRBJ1-4,TRBD1,TRBV5-5,-,TGTGCCAGCAGCCCCCCGCCGACAGGGGGTGAAAAACTGTTTTTT,CASSPPPTGGEKLFF
TRBJ1-2,TRBD1,TRBV7-2,once,TGTGCCAGCAGCGGATTGGACAGGGGAGAGGGATTTGGCTACACCTTC,CASSGLDRGEGFGYTF
TRBJ2-7,-,TRBV29-1,-,TGCAGCGTTGAAGAGATCCAGGGCAATTACTTC,CSVEEIQGNYF
TRBJ1-2,TRBD1,TRBV28,once,TGTGCCAGCAGTACCCGGTTGACAGGGGCGGGTGGCTACACCTTC,CASSTRLTGAGGYTF
TRBJ1-4,TRBD1,TRBV4-3,-,TGCGCCAGCAGCCAAGATCGAGGGACAGGGGGACTAAATGAAAAACTGTTTTTT,CASSQDRGTGGLNEKLFF
TRBJ2-7,TRBD1,TRBV11-2,once,TGTGCCAGCAGCTTAGTAGGGGGCCCCTCCTACAAGCAGTACTTC,CASSLVGGPSYKQYF
TRBJ2-1,-,TRBV2,-,TGTGCCAGCAGCCCCCTTGGATGGGGGCGGAATGAGCAGTTCTTC,CASSPLGWGRNEQFF
TRBJ1-1,TRBD1,TRBV2,-,TGTGCCAGCAGCGGGACAGCCACTGAAGCTTTCTTT,CASSGTATEAFF
TRBJ2-6,-,TRBV7-9,-,TGTGCCAGCAGCTTTCACTCTGGGGCCAACGTCCTGACTTTC,CASSFHSGANVLTF
TRBJ2-1,TRBD1,TRBV7-9,-,TGTGCCAGCAGCTTAGCCCAGGGGGCAGGGAATGAGCAGTTCTTC,CASSLAQGAGNEQFF
TRBJ1-5,TRBD1,TRBV7-2,-,TGTGCCAGCAGCTTAGCGATAGGCAGGGGGTACGCTCAGCCCCAGCATTTT,CASSLAIGRGYAQPQHF
TRBJ2-7,TRBD1,TRBV5-8,-,TGTGCCAGCAGCCAGACAGGGGCCCCAAGGGAGCAGTACTTC,CASSQTGAPREQYF
TRBJ1-4,-,TRBV6-1,-,TGTGCCAGCAGTGCCTTTCTCAGGGAAGGTGAAAAACTGTTTTTT,CASSAFLREGEKLFF
TRBJ2-5,-,TRBV30,few,TGTGCCTGGAGTGTACGGGTACGGGAGACCCAGTACTTC,CAWSVRVRETQYF
TRBJ2-2,-,TRBV9,-,TGTGCCAGCAGCGCAAGGGGAAAGACGAACACCGGGGAGCTGTTTTTT,CASSARGKTNTGELFF
TRBJ2-7,-,TRBV18,-,TGTGCCAGCTCACCGGCGCAAGGACAAGGCTCCTACGAGCAGTACTTC,CASSPAQGQGSYEQYF
TRBJ2-2,-,TRBV9,-,TGTGCCAGCAGCGTAGCAGGGTTCCAGCCGAACACCGGGGAGCTGTTTTTT,CASSVAGFQPNTGELFF
TRBJ1-6,-,TRBV2,-,TGTGCCAGCGGTGACAGTTCCTATAATTCACCCCTCCACTTT,CASGDSSYNSPLHF
TRBJ1-1,-,TRBV2,-,TGTGTGGGGGGAGCGAACACTGAAGCTTTCTTT,CVGGANTEAFF
TRBJ2-5,-,TRBV7-9,few,TGTGCCAGCAGCGGTACAGGGATCCAAGAGACCCAGTACTTC,CASSGTGIQETQYF
TRBJ1-5,TRBD1,TRBV30,-,TGTGCCTGGAGTAAAAACAGGGGATCCGGCGGCAATCAGCCCCAGCATTTT,CAWSKNRGSGGNQPQHF
TRBJ2-2,TRBD2,TRBV6-5,-,TGTGCCAGCAGTTACGGGGACGGGGGGGGCGACGGGGAGCTGTTTTTT,CASSYGDGGGDGELFF
TRBJ2-3,TRBD2,TRBV12-5,-,TGTGCTAGTGGTCAGGGACTAGCGGGGGGCACAGATACGCAGTATTTT,CASGQGLAGGTDTQYF
TRBJ1-4,-,TRBV19,few,TGTGCCAGTAGTCTCACATTTCCACAGGCACGTGTGGAAAAACTGTTTTTT,CASSLTFPQARVEKLFF
TRBJ1-5,-,TRBV28,once,TGTGCCAGCAGTCGGGCTCGGGGGTTGCTGAATCAGCCCCAGCATTTT,CASSRARGLLNQPQHF
TRBJ2-7,TRBD2,TRBV7-2,once,TGTGCCAGCAGCTTAACGGGGGGGAGCTCCTACGAGCAGTACTTC,CASSLTGGSSYEQYF
TRBJ1-5,-,TRBV28,-,TGTGCCAGCAGTTTATTTGGGGGGTATCAGCCCCAGCATTTT,CASSLFGGYQPQHF
TRBJ1-4,-,TRBV28,-,TGTGCCAGCAGTTTGACCCGAATAGCGAATGAAAAACTGTTTTTT,CASSLTRIANEKLFF
TRBJ1-2,TRBD1,TRBV7-9,-,TGTGCCAGCAGCTCCCAGGGGGCGGTGAATGGCTACACCTTC,CASSSQGAVNGYTF
TRBJ1-1,-,TRBV6-5,-,TGTGCCAGCAGCTTCTCCGGGACTGAAGCTTTCTTT,CASSFSGTEAFF
TRBJ1-1,TRBD1,TRBV28,-,TGTGCCAGCAGTTTGAAAGGGGGCGGCACTGAAGCTTTCTTT,CASSLKGGGTEAFF